This T cell receptor beta chain derives from a study of blood T cell repertoires in COVID-19. Study in general: Whether acute or convalescent, the COVID-19 samples came from the United States, Italy and Spain. Nucleic acid was either cDNA or gDNA, and it came from T cells, B-cell-depleted T cells, or PBMCs.

The V end was cut by 2 bases, the J end by 1 base, with 8 bases between. Germline V lookup: CDR1 ENHRY, CDR2 SYGVKD. The length of the CDR3 is 14 residues. In this sample, this clone turned up a few times. Original handling: Cell counts per sample came from amplifying reference gene primers. Assay: immunoSEQ multiplex PCR; the TCRdb copy retains only in-frame clones and omits some. That table supplies the V and J calls and clone size; D and trimming were determined from the DNA. Here the sample spans 280,000 or so clones, approximately 86% being singletons. Sequencing was performed on peripheral blood. This sequence joins TRBV10-3 and TRBJ1-1, with TRBD1 as a possible D gene (5 bases). This TCR derives from a woman in her 30s who had recovered from COVID-19. CDR3 in amino acids: CAISEDSQNTEAFF. DNA for the CDR3: TGTGCCATCAGTGAGGACAGTCAGAACACTGAAGCTTTCTTT.